This TCR beta chain was captured by sequencing in a study of blood T cell repertoires in COVID-19. Study in general: T cells, B-cell-depleted T cells, or PBMCs supplied cDNA or gDNA.

The CDR3 sequence is 12 residues long. Germline loops: CDR1 SNHLY, CDR2 FYNNEI. Trimming cost V 7 bases and J 4 bases, with 9 bases left between them. Individuals drawn from approximately 22 US areas were roughly 18 to 95 years old. Some clones are missing from TCRdb's copy, which holds only in-frame ones; the method was immunoSEQ multiplex PCR. The top ten hold 7% to 10% of the sample, which has 490,000 or so clones, approximately 91% seen once. The chain carries TRBV2 and TRBJ2-3, with D perhaps matching TRBD2 (5 bases). This clonotype was obtained from a woman aged 60-75 years who had recovered from COVID-19. Sequencing was carried out using PBMCs or T cells enriched from blood (not recorded which). The DNA of the CDR3 is TGTGCCAGCAATGCGGGCGCAGATACGCAGTATTTT. It codes for CASNAGADTQYF.